Presented here are 2 T cell receptor beta chains from one specimen sequenced in a study of molecular identifiers for immune sequencing clone quantification. TCRdb called the PCR reads again in MiXCR, with one record for every CDR3 protein. The sample contains hundreds of thousands of distinct CDR3 sequences, roughly 25% of which appear only once. Material for sequencing was naive CD8+ T cells from blood, with Jurkat cell RNA spiked in. Subset noted: FACS-sorted CD8+CD4-CCR7+CD45RA+ naive T cells. The receptors were sampled from a human donor in good health. Some libraries in this study had Jurkat cell RNA spiked in.

At least ten counts were recorded for this clonotype. The V call is TRBV2, the J call TRBJ2-7; the D call may be TRBD1 or TRBD2 (5 bases each). Trimming left V 11 bases short and J 5 bases short, with 16 bases between. Germline CDR1 reads SNHLY; CDR2 reads FYNNEI. The CDR3 contains 12 residues. The CDR3 DNA sequence: TGTGCCGGACAAGGAGAGGGCAACGAGCAGTACTTC. Its protein product is CAGQGEGNEQYF.

This clonotype was counted a few times. The V gene is TRBV27, the J gene TRBJ1-1, with 9 positions matching TRBD1. From germline, CDR1 is MNHEY and CDR2 SMNVEV (reference sequence). CDR3 length: 15 residues. The ends lost 5 bases at V and 3 bases at J; junction bases unmatched: 7. The CDR3 region has the DNA TGTGCCAGCAGTCCGGGGACAGGGATCTACACTGAAGCTTTCTTT. Amino acid sequence: CASSPGTGIYTEAFF.